The rows below give T cell receptor beta chains drawn from one sample of a study of T cell responses to AZD1222 COVID-19 vaccine. Some clones are missing from TCRdb's copy, which holds only in-frame ones; the method was immunoSEQ multiplex PCR. The repertoire holds about 190,000 clones, with under 95% as singletons. The sequences come from peripheral blood, collected on day 0 of AZD1222 vaccination. These receptors originate from an adult in good health. CDR3s include the opening cysteine and the closing phenylalanine or tryptophan. Fields, in order: J gene, D gene, clone size, V gene, CDR3 protein, CDR3 DNA. The D gene is left open where the match is weak. Only part of the rows carry a size: once, few, many, or a class if the clone is expanded.

J gene: TRBJ1-2; D gene: -; clone size: -; V gene: TRBV28; CDR3 protein: CASSPPGGMVYLYGYTF; CDR3 DNA: TGTGCCAGCAGTCCCCCGGGGGGTATGGTTTATCTCTATGGCTACACCTTC
J gene: TRBJ1-5; D gene: -; clone size: -; V gene: TRBV19; CDR3 protein: CASSIRGPGKPQHF; CDR3 DNA: TGTGCCAGTAGTATACGGGGCCCAGGGAAGCCCCAGCATTTT
J gene: TRBJ1-5; D gene: TRBD1; clone size: -; V gene: TRBV29-1; CDR3 protein: CSVVGSGQGQPQHF; CDR3 DNA: TGCAGCGTTGTAGGGTCGGGACAGGGTCAGCCCCAGCATTTT
J gene: TRBJ2-2; D gene: -; clone size: -; V gene: TRBV13; CDR3 protein: CASSLAGAPTGELFF; CDR3 DNA: TGTGCCAGCAGCTTAGCGGGGGCACCAACCGGGGAGCTGTTTTTT
J gene: TRBJ1-1; D gene: TRBD1; clone size: -; V gene: TRBV3-1/TRBV3-2; CDR3 protein: CASGTGGAEAFF; CDR3 DNA: TGTGCCAGCGGGACAGGGGGGGCTGAAGCTTTCTTT
J gene: TRBJ1-2; D gene: TRBD1; clone size: -; V gene: TRBV5-4; CDR3 protein: CASSHPGQGSDGYTF; CDR3 DNA: TGTGCCAGCAGCCACCCGGGACAGGGATCGGACGGCTACACCTTC
J gene: TRBJ2-7; D gene: TRBD2; clone size: few; V gene: TRBV3-1/TRBV3-2; CDR3 protein: CASSQDPGTNPSYEQYF; CDR3 DNA: TGTGCCAGCAGCCAAGATCCCGGGACTAACCCCTCCTACGAGCAGTACTTC
J gene: TRBJ2-7; D gene: TRBD2; clone size: -; V gene: TRBV5-1; CDR3 protein: CASSPRSLAGALSYEQYF; CDR3 DNA: TGCGCCAGCAGCCCGCGATCCCTAGCGGGGGCTTTATCCTACGAGCAGTACTTC
J gene: TRBJ2-2; D gene: TRBD1; clone size: -; V gene: TRBV9; CDR3 protein: CASSGDRGRVSGELFF; CDR3 DNA: TGTGCCAGCAGCGGGGACAGGGGGCGCGTCTCCGGGGAGCTGTTTTTT
J gene: TRBJ2-7; D gene: TRBD2; clone size: -; V gene: TRBV9; CDR3 protein: CASSVAGLANEQYF; CDR3 DNA: TGTGCCAGCAGCGTAGCGGGACTAGCGAACGAGCAGTACTTC
J gene: TRBJ2-7; D gene: TRBD2; clone size: -; V gene: TRBV7-8; CDR3 protein: CASSPPLAGVYEQYF; CDR3 DNA: TGTGCCAGCAGCCCTCCCCTAGCGGGAGTTTACGAGCAGTACTTC
J gene: TRBJ2-7; D gene: TRBD2; clone size: -; V gene: TRBV14; CDR3 protein: CASSGSGGSARQYF; CDR3 DNA: TGTGCCAGCAGCGGAAGCGGGGGGTCCGCTCGGCAGTACTTC
J gene: TRBJ1-1; D gene: TRBD1; clone size: -; V gene: TRBV10-3; CDR3 protein: CAISELGDRDTEAFF; CDR3 DNA: TGTGCCATCAGTGAGTTAGGAGACAGGGACACTGAAGCTTTCTTT
J gene: TRBJ1-2; D gene: -; clone size: -; V gene: TRBV28; CDR3 protein: CASSSYGYTF; CDR3 DNA: TGTGCCAGCAGTTCATATGGCTACACCTTC
J gene: TRBJ2-7; D gene: TRBD2; clone size: -; V gene: TRBV5-6; CDR3 protein: CASSVSGLAGGRTLYEQYF; CDR3 DNA: TGTGCCAGCAGCGTGTCGGGACTAGCGGGAGGCCGGACACTTTACGAGCAGTACTTC
J gene: TRBJ1-2; D gene: -; clone size: -; V gene: TRBV13; CDR3 protein: CASSSQGTWYGYTF; CDR3 DNA: TGTGCCAGCAGCTCCCAGGGCACGTGGTATGGCTACACCTTC
J gene: TRBJ2-4; D gene: -; clone size: -; V gene: TRBV10-2; CDR3 protein: CASSSPNIQYF; CDR3 DNA: TGCGCCAGCAGTTCCCCAAACATTCAGTACTTC
J gene: TRBJ2-5; D gene: TRBD2; clone size: -; V gene: TRBV6-5; CDR3 protein: CASSYTLAGSQETQYF; CDR3 DNA: TGTGCCAGCAGTTACACCCTAGCGGGATCACAAGAGACCCAGTACTTC
J gene: TRBJ2-7; D gene: -; clone size: -; V gene: TRBV5-4; CDR3 protein: CASSISGVSYEQYF; CDR3 DNA: TGTGCCAGCAGCATCTCAGGGGTTTCCTACGAGCAGTACTTC
J gene: TRBJ2-1; D gene: TRBD2; clone size: -; V gene: TRBV25-1; CDR3 protein: CASSVGGGHNEQFF; CDR3 DNA: TGTGCCAGCAGTGTCGGGGGGGGTCACAATGAGCAGTTCTTC
J gene: TRBJ2-7; D gene: -; clone size: few; V gene: TRBV19; CDR3 protein: CASTETGGASREQYF; CDR3 DNA: TGTGCCAGTACCGAGACTGGAGGGGCCTCACGCGAGCAGTACTTC
J gene: TRBJ2-3; D gene: -; clone size: -; V gene: TRBV12-3/TRBV12-4; CDR3 protein: CASSLTTVDTQYF; CDR3 DNA: TGTGCCAGCAGTTTAACGACAGTCGATACGCAGTATTTT
J gene: TRBJ1-6; D gene: -; clone size: -; V gene: TRBV12-3/TRBV12-4; CDR3 protein: CASSLDSDSPLHF; CDR3 DNA: TGTGCCAGCAGTTTAGACAGCGATTCACCCCTCCACTTT
J gene: TRBJ2-7; D gene: TRBD2; clone size: -; V gene: TRBV19; CDR3 protein: CASSIVAGGPYEQYF; CDR3 DNA: TGTGCCAGTAGTATAGTGGCGGGAGGGCCCTACGAGCAGTACTTC
J gene: TRBJ1-4; D gene: -; clone size: -; V gene: TRBV24-1; CDR3 protein: CATSDLGIWSNREKLFF; CDR3 DNA: TGTGCCACCAGTGATTTGGGGATCTGGTCCAATAGGGAAAAACTGTTTTTT
J gene: TRBJ1-4; D gene: -; clone size: -; V gene: TRBV7-2; CDR3 protein: CASSLVGTRGEKLFF; CDR3 DNA: TGTGCCAGCAGCTTAGTGGGGACTCGGGGTGAAAAACTGTTTTTT
J gene: TRBJ2-7; D gene: TRBD2; clone size: -; V gene: TRBV18; CDR3 protein: CASSLGLAGNYEQYF; CDR3 DNA: TGTGCCAGCTCACTGGGACTAGCGGGTAACTACGAGCAGTACTTC
J gene: TRBJ2-5; D gene: -; clone size: -; V gene: TRBV10-1; CDR3 protein: CASSASLTRGQYF; CDR3 DNA: TGCGCCAGCAGTGCATCCTTAACTCGTGGCCAGTACTTC
J gene: TRBJ1-6; D gene: -; clone size: -; V gene: TRBV15; CDR3 protein: CATSSSIMGNSPLHF; CDR3 DNA: TGTGCCACCAGCAGCTCTATCATGGGGAATTCACCCCTCCACTTT
J gene: TRBJ1-2; D gene: -; clone size: few; V gene: TRBV29-1; CDR3 protein: CSVVGGEGVSNYGYTF; CDR3 DNA: TGCAGCGTTGTGGGAGGTGAGGGTGTCAGTAACTATGGCTACACCTTC
J gene: TRBJ1-4; D gene: TRBD1; clone size: -; V gene: TRBV7-9; CDR3 protein: CASSFGVQGAKKLFF; CDR3 DNA: TGTGCCAGCAGCTTTGGGGTGCAGGGGGCAAAAAAACTGTTTTTT